The sequence of this T cell receptor beta chain was determined in a study of T cells after yellow fever vaccination. Study-level background: SMART-Seq v4 Ultra Low Input prepared libraries from low-cell fractions. General study points: Re-detected after boosting: most primary clones, 95% to 98% of CD4 and less than 90% of CD8. Within FACS-sorted repertoires, abundant clonotypes contaminating from the bulk population could be present.

This clonotype was detected ten times or more. The target antigen is unknown. TCRdb redid the calling of the 5' RACE reads with MiXCR, one entry per CDR3 protein. The sample lists 500,000 to 650,000 distinct CDR3 sequences, around an eighth occurring once. Sequences were derived from PBMCs, sampled on the day of the yellow fever booster vaccination. The sequence was collected from a young man who received the YFV17D yellow fever vaccine.

CDR3 sequence: CASSLGQGENTEAFF. The CDR3 DNA reads TGCGCCAGCAGCTTGGGGCAGGGGGAGAACACTGAAGCTTTCTTT. V gene TRBV5-1 combines with J gene TRBJ1-1, with 7 bases lining up with TRBD1. CDR1 and CDR2 (germline): SGHRS, YFSETQ. The CDR3 has 15 residues. The junction had 3 bases not matched to a gene; V was cut back by 0 bases and J by 1 base.